Sequencing of this TCR beta chain was carried out in a study of blood T cell repertoires in COVID-19 (TCRdb year 2020). General notes on the study: Collaborator samples came from the United States, Italy and Spain and covered acute and convalescent phases of COVID-19. The prospective study material was composed of cDNA or gDNA derived from T cells, B-cell-depleted T cells, or PBMCs. Subjects who had been exposed to COVID-19, were actively infected with it, or had recovered from it provided the deeply sampled blood TCRbeta repertoires that made up the dataset. The repertoires were made available in a free public database intended to serve as a resource for research on the immune response to SARS-CoV-2. The samples were drawn from the first 160 participants of the ongoing ImmuneRACE study and from some 1,300 subjects provided by 6 global collaborators. The sample metadata nearly always contained a de-identified subject ID, COVID-19 status, age in years and sex. Where available, HLA class I and class II types were obtained from metadata supplied by the sample provider rather than from assay-based typing. General findings and caveats noted by the study authors: Clinical and demographic metadata were provided uncurated, with the amount varying by source and participant.

This clone appeared a few times. There is no known antigen for this receptor. No clone much larger than this one lies a single base away; base qualities are absent. Participants in the prospective study were enrolled through a virtual design, were aged roughly 18 to 90 years, and lived in roughly 24 United States geographic areas. In the prospective study, cohorts were assigned on the basis of participant-reported clinical history obtained from a screening survey and a study questionnaire. Recovered participants in ImmuneRACE Cohort 3 were defined as having two consecutive negative NP/OP PCR tests, clearance from a healthcare professional, or resolution of symptoms. Mobile phlebotomists in the prospective study collected whole blood, serum and a nasopharyngeal or oropharyngeal swab from every participant. Additional blood draws and questionnaires over an approximately 2-month period could optionally be provided by prospective study participants. Before DNA extraction, prospective study blood samples were shipped either frozen or at room temperature.

From the germline V gene, CDR1 is SGHRS and CDR2 is YFSETQ. The CDR3 runs 12 amino acids, cysteine and phenylalanine included. Just CDR3 DNA is preserved here, 36 bases in frame from base 1. V drops 0 bases and J drops 6 bases, leaving 6 bases in between. The immunoSEQ Assay, a bias-controlled multiplex PCR, was used to amplify TCRbeta CDR3 regions from genomic DNA. Turning to the authors' computational methods: The number of nucleated cells in each sample was estimated from the amplification of reference gene primers within the assay. To quantify the absolute abundance of each unique TCRbeta CDR3 rearrangement, sequence reads were collapsed and filtered. For each sample, productive Simpson clonality was calculated as the square root of Simpson's diversity index across productive rearrangements. This is the immuneACCESS table as TCRdb keeps it, with only in-frame sequences that have V and J called. A part of the clones is gone; compared with another copy, unresolved V genes explain less than half, and the rest is unexplained. V and J calls and clone size come straight from that table; D and trimming were deduced from the DNA. The sample has 150,000 to 200,000 clones on record, approximately 88% of them singletons. The ten biggest clones cover approximately 12% of the sample.

The V gene is TRBV5-1 and the J gene is TRBJ1-1, with an unclear D gene assignment. The sequenced material came from PBMCs or T cells enriched from blood (not recorded which). The receptor comes from a woman aged 55 to 70 who had recovered from COVID-19. The sequenced DNA is TGCGCCAGCAGCTTGGCGTTGTCTGAAGCTTTCTTT. Translated, it gives CASSLALSEAFF.